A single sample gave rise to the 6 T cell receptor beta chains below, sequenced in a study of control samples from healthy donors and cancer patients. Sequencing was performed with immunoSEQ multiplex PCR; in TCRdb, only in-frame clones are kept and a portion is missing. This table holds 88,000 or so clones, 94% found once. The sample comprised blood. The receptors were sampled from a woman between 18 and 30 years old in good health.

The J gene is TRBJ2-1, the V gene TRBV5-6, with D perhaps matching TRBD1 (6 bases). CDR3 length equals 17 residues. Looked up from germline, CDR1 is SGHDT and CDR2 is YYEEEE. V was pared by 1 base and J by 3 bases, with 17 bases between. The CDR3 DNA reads TGTGCCAGCAGCTTGCCTACCTCCGGGACAATCTACAATGAGCAGTTCTTC. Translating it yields CASSLPTSGTIYNEQFF. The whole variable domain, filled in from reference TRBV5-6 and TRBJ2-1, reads DAGVTQSPTHLIKTRGQQVTLRCSPKSGHDTVSWYQQALGQGPQFIFQYYEEEERQRGNFPDRFSGHQFPNYSSELNVNALLLGDSALYLCASSLPTSGTIYNEQFFGPGTRLTVL.

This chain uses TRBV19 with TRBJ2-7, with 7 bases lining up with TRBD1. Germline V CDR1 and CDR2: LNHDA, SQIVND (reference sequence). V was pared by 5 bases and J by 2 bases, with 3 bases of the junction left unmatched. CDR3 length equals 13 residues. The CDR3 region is CASSRQGAYEQYF. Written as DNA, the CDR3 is TGTGCCAGTAGTCGGCAGGGGGCCTACGAGCAGTACTTC.

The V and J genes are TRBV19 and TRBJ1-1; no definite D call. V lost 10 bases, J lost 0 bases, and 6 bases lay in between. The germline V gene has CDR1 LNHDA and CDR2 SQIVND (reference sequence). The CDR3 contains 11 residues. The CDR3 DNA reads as TGTGCCACAAGGATGAACACTGAAGCTTTCTTT. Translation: CATRMNTEAFF.

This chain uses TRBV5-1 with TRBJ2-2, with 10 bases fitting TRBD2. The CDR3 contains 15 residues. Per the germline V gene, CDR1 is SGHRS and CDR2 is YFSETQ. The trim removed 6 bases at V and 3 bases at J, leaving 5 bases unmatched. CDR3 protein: CASIWTSGYTGELFF. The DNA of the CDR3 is TGCGCCAGCATTTGGACTAGCGGCTACACCGGGGAGCTGTTTTTT.

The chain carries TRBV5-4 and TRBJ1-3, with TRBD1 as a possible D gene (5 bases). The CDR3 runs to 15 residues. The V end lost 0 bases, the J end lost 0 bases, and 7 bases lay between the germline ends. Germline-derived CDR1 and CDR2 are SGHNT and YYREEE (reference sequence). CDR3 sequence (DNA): TGTGCCAGCAGCTTGGGGGGCCTCTCTGGAAACACCATATATTTT. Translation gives CASSLGGLSGNTIYF.

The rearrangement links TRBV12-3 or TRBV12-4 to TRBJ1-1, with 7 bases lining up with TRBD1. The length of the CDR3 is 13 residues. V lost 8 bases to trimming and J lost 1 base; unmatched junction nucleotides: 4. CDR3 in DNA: TGTGCCAGCCGACAGGGACCGAACACTGAAGCTTTCTTT. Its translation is CASRQGPNTEAFF.